This T cell receptor (beta chain) came from a study of blood T cell repertoires in COVID-19. Study overall: Some COVID-19 samples were acute and others convalescent; all came from the United States, Italy and Spain. From T cells, B-cell-depleted T cells, or PBMCs came the material, which was cDNA or gDNA.

In the study's own analysis: Quantification of nucleated cells was approximated via reference gene primer amplification. Profiled with immunoSEQ multiplex PCR; TCRdb holds only in-frame clones, not every one. V, J and clone size are those of that table, while D and trimming were read from the DNA. The table includes approximately 230,000 clones, approximately 80% detected once. The germline V gene has CDR1 LGHNT and CDR2 FRNRAP. The CDR3 has 14 residues. V gave up 4 bases and J gave up 7 bases, with 14 bases separating them. The chain recombines TRBV12-5 with TRBJ2-1, with D possibly TRBD2 on 7 matching bases. This clonotype originated in a woman aged 40 to 50 with active or convalescent COVID-19. The sequenced sample was peripheral blood. The CDR3: CASGWGGPLNEQFF. In nucleotides, the CDR3 is TGTGCTAGTGGTTGGGGGGGGCCTCTGAATGAGCAGTTCTTC.